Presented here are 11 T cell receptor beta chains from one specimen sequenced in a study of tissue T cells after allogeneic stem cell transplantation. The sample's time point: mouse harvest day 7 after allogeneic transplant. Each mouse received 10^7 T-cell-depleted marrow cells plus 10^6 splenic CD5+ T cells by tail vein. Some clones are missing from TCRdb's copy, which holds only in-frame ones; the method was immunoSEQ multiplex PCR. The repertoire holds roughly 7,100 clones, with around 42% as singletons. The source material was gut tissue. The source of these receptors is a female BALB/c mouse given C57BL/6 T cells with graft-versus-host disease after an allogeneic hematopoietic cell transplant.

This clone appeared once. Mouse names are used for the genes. CDR3 loop: CASSLGGANTEVFF. The sequenced CDR3 bases are TGTGCCAGCAGTCTGGGGGGGGCAAACACAGAAGTCTTC. The chain is built from TRBV26 and TRBJ1-1; TRBD1 might be the D (5 bases). The read falls 1 residue short of the CDR3 end, and the missing part is taken from the germline J gene. Trimming removed 2 bases from V and 0 bases from J, with 7 bases in between. The germline CDR1 and CDR2 sequences are KGHPV and FQNQEV (reference sequence). The CDR3 is made up of 14 amino acids. Full variable domain (missing parts from reference TRBV26 and TRBJ1-1): NSKVIQTPRYLVKGQGQKAKMRCIPEKGHPVVFWYQQNKNNEFKFLINFQNQEVLQQIDMTEKRFSAECPSNSPCSLEIQSSEAGDSALYLCASSLGGANTEVFFGKGTRLTVV.

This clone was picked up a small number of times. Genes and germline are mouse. This chain's CDR3 is CASSLGGAGNTLYF. CDR3 DNA (partial): TGTGCCAGCAGTTTGGGGGGGGCTGGAAATACGCTCTAT. The chain uses TRBV15 and TRBJ1-3; D may be TRBD1 (5 bases). Sequencing ends 1 residue short of the CDR3 end; the germline J gene provides the rest. The CDR3 is 14 amino acids. Trimming stripped 3 bases from V and 2 bases from J, with 8 bases between. Germline lookup yields CDR1 SGHND and CDR2 FRSKSL.

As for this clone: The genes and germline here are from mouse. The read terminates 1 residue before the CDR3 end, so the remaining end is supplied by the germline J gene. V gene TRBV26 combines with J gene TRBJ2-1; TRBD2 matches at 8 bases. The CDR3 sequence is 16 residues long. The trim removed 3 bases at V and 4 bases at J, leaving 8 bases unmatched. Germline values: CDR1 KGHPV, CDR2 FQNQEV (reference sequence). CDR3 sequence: CASSLSWGAPYAEQFF. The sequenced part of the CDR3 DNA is TGTGCCAGCAGTCTCAGCTGGGGGGCCCCGTATGCTGAGCAGTTC.

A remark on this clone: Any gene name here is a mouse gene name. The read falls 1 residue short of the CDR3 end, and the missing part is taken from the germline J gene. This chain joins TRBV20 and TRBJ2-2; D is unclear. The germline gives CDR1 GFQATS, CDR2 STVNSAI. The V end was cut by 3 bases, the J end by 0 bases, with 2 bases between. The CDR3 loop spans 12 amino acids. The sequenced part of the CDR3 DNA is TGTGGTGCTAGTCCAAACACCGGGCAGCTCTAC. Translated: CGASPNTGQLY. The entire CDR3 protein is CGASPNTGQLYF.

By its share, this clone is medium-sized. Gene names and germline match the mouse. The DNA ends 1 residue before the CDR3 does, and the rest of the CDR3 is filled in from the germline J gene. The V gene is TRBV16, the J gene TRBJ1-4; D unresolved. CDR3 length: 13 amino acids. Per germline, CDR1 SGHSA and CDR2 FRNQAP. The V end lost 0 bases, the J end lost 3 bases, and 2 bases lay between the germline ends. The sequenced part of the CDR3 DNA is TGTGCAAGCAGCTTAGAGGCCAACGAAAGATTATTT. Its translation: CASSLEANERLF. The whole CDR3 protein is CASSLEANERLFF.

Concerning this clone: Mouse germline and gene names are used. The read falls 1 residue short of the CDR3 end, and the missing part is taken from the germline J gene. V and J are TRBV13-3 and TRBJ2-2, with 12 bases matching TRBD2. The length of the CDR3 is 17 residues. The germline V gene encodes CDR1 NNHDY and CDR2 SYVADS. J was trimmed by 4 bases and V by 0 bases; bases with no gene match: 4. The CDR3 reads CASSDGLGGRATGQLYF. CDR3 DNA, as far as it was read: TGTGCCAGCAGTGATGGACTGGGGGGGCGCGCCACCGGGCAGCTCTAC.

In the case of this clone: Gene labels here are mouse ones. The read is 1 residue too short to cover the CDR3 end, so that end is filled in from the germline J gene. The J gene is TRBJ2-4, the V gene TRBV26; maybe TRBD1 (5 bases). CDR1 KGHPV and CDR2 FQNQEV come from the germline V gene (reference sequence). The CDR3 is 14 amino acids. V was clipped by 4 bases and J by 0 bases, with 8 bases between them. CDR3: CASSRQKSQNTLYF. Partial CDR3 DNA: TGTGCCAGCAGTCGACAGAAAAGTCAAAACACCTTGTAC.

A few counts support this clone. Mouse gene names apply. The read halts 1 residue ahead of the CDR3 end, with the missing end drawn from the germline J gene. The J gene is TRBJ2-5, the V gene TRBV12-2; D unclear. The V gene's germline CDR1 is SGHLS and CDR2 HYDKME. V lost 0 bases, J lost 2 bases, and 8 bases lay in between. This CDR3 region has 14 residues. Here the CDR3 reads CASSLDGSQDTQYF. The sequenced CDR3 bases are TGTGCCAGCTCTCTCGACGGCAGCCAAGACACCCAGTAC.

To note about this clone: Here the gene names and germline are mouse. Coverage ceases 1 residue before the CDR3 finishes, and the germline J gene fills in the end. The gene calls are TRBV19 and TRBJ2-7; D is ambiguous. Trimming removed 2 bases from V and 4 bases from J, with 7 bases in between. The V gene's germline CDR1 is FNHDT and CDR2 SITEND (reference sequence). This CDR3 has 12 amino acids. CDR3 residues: CASSMADYEQYF. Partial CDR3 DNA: TGTGCCAGCAGTATGGCAGATTATGAACAGTAC.

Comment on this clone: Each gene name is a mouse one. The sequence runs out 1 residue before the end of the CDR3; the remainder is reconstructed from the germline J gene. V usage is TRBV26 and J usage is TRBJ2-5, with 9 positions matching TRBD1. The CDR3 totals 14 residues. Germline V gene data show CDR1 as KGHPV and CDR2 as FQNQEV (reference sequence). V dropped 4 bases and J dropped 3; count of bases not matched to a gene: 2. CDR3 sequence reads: CASSRDRDQDTQYF. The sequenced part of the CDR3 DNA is TGTGCCAGCAGTCGGGACAGGGATCAAGACACCCAGTAC.

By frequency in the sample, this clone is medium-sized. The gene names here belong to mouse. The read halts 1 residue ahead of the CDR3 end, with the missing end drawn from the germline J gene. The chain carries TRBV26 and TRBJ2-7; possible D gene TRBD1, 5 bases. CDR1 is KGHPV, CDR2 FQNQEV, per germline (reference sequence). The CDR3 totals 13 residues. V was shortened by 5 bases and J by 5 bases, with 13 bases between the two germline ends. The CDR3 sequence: CASSKTGLDEQYF. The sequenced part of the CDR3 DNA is TGTGCCAGCAGTAAAACAGGATTGGATGAACAGTAC.